A single sample is the source of the 7 T cell receptor beta chains below, sequenced in a study of cytomegalovirus exposure and HLA in healthy donors (dated by TCRdb to between 2016 and 2019). Receptors were amplified or captured by the immunoSEQ multiplex PCR assay. For the multiplex PCR, a mixture combining 60 forward primers for TCR Vbeta segments and 13 reverse primers for TCR Jbeta segments was used. This immuneACCESS table, as held by TCRdb, lists in-frame sequences with V and J called but not all clones. Of the missing ones, under half trace to an unresolved V gene in checked studies; the others have no known cause. The sample table shows about 170,000 clones, and around 81% are seen once. The leading ten clones occupy approximately 2.1% of the sample. Sequenced: PBMCs. The origin of the receptors is a woman in her twenties or thirties in good health and CMV-seropositive.

This chain joins TRBV7-2 and TRBJ2-2; perhaps TRBD2 as D (9 bases). The CDR3 has 17 residues. Germline V gives CDR1 SGHTA, CDR2 FQGNSA. Trimming removed 5 bases from V and 6 bases from J, with 22 bases in between. CDR3 loop: CASSQSGLAGQAGELFF. The CDR3, as DNA: TGTGCCAGCAGCCAAAGCGGCCTAGCGGGACAGGCCGGGGAGCTGTTTTTT.

The chain carries TRBV6-5 and TRBJ1-4; the D gene is possibly TRBD1 (6 bases). Germline values: CDR1 MNHEY, CDR2 SVGAGI. CDR3 length: 15 amino acids. V dropped 0 bases and J dropped 4 bases, with 9 bases sitting between them. CDR3 amino acids: CASSYSNRVNEKLFF. Here the CDR3 DNA reads TGTGCCAGCAGTTACTCGAACAGGGTTAATGAAAAACTGTTTTTT.

Only one count was recorded for this clone. The chain is built from TRBV6-6 and TRBJ2-5; tentative D call: TRBD1 (6 bases). Between the trimmed V and J ends, which lost 8 bases and 5 bases, there was a span of 15 bases. Germline V gene sequence: CDR1 MNHNY, CDR2 SVGAGI (reference sequence). The CDR3 is made up of 13 amino acids. Here the CDR3 reads CASGTGSWETQYF. In DNA form, the CDR3 reads TGTGCCAGCGGAACAGGGTCGTGGGAGACCCAGTACTTC.

CDR3 nucleotides: TGTGCCAGCAGTGGACCTAGCGAGGGAAGCACAGATACGCAGTATTTT. It specifies CASSGPSEGSTDTQYF. The chain joins TRBV13 to TRBJ2-3; weak D call: TRBD2 (6 bases). V gave up 6 bases and J gave up 0 bases, with 16 bases separating them. The germline V gene encodes CDR1 PRHDT and CDR2 FYEKMQ (reference sequence). The CDR3 has 16 amino acids.

This chain connects TRBV6-5 to TRBJ2-2; possibly TRBD2 for D (6 bases). Between the trimmed V and J ends, which lost 1 base and 1 base, there was a span of 10 bases. Germline-derived CDR1 and CDR2 are MNHEY and SVGAGI. CDR3 length: 16 amino acids. The CDR3 DNA follows: TGTGCCAGCAGTTACTTGCTAGCGAGGAACACCGGGGAGCTGTTTTTT. Translating gives CASSYLLARNTGELFF.

This rearrangement joins TRBV5-1 to TRBJ2-3, with 8 positions matching TRBD2. V shed 0 bases and J 3 bases; nucleotides not matched to a gene: 9. The CDR3 has 17 amino acids. Germline-derived CDR1 and CDR2 are SGHRS and YFSETQ. The DNA for the CDR3 is TGCGCCAGCAGCTTGGATCCCCGGGGGGGCATGACAGATACGCAGTATTTT. Its protein product is CASSLDPRGGMTDTQYF.

The chain combines TRBV28 with TRBJ1-5, with D possibly TRBD1 on 5 matching bases. Trimming took off 1 base at V and 6 bases at J, with 16 bases between the two ends. The germline CDR1 and CDR2 sequences are MDHEN and SYDVKM. This CDR3 contains 16 residues. The CDR3 nucleotides read TGTGCCAGCAGTTTATTTTTAGCAGGGTCGGGTCAGCCCCAGCATTTT. This encodes CASSLFLAGSGQPQHF.